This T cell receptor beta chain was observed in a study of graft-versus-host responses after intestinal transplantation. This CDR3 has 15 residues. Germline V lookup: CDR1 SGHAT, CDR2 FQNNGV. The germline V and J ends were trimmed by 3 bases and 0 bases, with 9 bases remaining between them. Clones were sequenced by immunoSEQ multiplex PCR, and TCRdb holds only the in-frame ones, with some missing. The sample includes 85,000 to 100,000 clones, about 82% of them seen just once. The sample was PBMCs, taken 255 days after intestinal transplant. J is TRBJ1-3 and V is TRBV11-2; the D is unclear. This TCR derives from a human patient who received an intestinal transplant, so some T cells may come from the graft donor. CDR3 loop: CASSFEGSSGNTIYF. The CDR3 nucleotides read TGTGCCAGCAGCTTTGAGGGCAGCTCTGGAAACACCATATATTTT. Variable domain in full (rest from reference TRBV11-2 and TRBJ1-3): EAGVAQSPRYKIIEKRQSVAFWCNPISGHATLYWYQQILGQGPKLLIQFQNNGVVDDSQLPKDRFSAERLKGVDSTLKIQPAKLEDSAVYLCASSFEGSSGNTIYFGEGSWLTVV.